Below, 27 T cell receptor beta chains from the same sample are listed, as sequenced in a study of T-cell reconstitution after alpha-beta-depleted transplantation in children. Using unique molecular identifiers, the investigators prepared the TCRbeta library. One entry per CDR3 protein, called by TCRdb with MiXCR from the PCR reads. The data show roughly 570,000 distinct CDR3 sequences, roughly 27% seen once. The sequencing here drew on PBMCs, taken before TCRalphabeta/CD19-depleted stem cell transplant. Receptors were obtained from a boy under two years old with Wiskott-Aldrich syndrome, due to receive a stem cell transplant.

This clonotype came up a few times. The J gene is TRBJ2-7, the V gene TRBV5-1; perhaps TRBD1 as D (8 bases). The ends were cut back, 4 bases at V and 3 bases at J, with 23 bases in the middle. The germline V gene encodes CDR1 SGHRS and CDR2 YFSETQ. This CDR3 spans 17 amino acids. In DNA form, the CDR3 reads TGCGCCAGCAGCCGGGAGGTTTGGGACAGGTCGAACTACGAGCAGTACTTC. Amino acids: CASSREVWDRSNYEQYF.

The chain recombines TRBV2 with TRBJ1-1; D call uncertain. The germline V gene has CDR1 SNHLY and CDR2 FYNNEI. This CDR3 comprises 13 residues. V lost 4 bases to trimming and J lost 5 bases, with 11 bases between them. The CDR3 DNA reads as TGTGCCAGCAGTGGTGGGATAGGGACTGAAGCTTTCTTT. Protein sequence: CASSGGIGTEAFF.

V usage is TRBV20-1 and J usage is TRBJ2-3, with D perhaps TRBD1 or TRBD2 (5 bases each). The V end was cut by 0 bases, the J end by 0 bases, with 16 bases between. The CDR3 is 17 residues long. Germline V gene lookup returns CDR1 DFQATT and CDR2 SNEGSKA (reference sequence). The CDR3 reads CSARDIRDASSTDTQYF. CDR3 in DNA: TGCAGTGCTAGAGATATCCGGGACGCCTCTAGCACAGATACGCAGTATTTT.

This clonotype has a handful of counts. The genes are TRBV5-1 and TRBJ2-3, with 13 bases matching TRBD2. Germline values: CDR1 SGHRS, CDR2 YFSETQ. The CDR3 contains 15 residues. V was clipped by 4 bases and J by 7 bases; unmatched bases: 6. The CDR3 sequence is CASSVGGLAGYTQYF. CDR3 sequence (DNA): TGCGCCAGCAGCGTAGGGGGACTAGCGGGGTATACGCAGTATTTT.

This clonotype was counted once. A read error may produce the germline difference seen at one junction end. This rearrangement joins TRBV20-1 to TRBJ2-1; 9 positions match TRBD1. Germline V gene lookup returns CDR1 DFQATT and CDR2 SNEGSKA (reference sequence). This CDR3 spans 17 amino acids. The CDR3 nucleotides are TGCTGTGCTAGAGACGACAGGGGGTCGGTGTTCTACAATGAGCAGTTCTTC. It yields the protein CCARDDRGSVFYNEQFF.

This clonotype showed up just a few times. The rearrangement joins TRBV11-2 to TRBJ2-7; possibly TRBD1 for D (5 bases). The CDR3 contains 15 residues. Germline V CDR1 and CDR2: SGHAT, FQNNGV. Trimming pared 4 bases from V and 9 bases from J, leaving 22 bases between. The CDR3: CASSSRGSRLDRQYF. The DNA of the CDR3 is TGTGCCAGCAGCTCAAGGGGCAGCCGCTTGGACCGGCAGTACTTC. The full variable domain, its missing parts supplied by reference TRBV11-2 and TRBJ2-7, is EAGVAQSPRYKIIEKRQSVAFWCNPISGHATLYWYQQILGQGPKLLIQFQNNGVVDDSQLPKDRFSAERLKGVDSTLKIQPAKLEDSAVYLCASSSRGSRLDRQYFGPGTRLTVT.

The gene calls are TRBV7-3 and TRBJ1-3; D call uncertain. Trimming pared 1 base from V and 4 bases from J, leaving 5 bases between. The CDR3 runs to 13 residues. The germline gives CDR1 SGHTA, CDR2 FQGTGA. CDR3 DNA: TGTGCCAGCAGCTTAAAACGGGGAAACACCATATATTTT. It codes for CASSLKRGNTIYF. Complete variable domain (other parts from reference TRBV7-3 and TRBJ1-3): GAGVSQTPSNKVTEKGKYVELRCDPISGHTALYWYRQSLGQGPEFLIYFQGTGAADDSGLPNDRFFAVRPEGSVSTLKIQRTERGDSAVYLCASSLKRGNTIYFGEGSWLTVV.

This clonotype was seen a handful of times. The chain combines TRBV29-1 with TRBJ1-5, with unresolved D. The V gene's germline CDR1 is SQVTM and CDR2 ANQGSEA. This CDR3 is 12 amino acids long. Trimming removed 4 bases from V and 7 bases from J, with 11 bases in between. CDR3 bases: TGCAGCGTTGGTGAAGGCTGGCAGCCCCAGCATTTT. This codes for CSVGEGWQPQHF.

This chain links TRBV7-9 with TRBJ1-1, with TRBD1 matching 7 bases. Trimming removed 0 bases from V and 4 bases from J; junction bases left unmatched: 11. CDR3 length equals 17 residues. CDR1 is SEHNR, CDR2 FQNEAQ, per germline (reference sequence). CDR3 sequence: CASSLAGRGRVITEAFF. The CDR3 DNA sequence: TGTGCCAGCAGCTTAGCGGGCAGGGGGAGAGTTATCACTGAAGCTTTCTTT.

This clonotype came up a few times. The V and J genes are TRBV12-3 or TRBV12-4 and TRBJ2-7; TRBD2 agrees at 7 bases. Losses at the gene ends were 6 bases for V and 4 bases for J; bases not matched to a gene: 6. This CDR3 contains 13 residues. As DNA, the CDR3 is TGTGCCAGCAGCCGACACGGGGGGTACGAGCAGTACTTC. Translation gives CASSRHGGYEQYF.

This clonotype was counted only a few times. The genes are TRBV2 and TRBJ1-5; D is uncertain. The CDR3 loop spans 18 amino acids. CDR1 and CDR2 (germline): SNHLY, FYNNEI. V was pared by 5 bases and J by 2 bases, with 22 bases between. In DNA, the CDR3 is TGTGCCAGCAGTATTGCGGCCCAAAAGGCATATGGCAATCAGCCCCAGCATTTT. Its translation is CASSIAAQKAYGNQPQHF.

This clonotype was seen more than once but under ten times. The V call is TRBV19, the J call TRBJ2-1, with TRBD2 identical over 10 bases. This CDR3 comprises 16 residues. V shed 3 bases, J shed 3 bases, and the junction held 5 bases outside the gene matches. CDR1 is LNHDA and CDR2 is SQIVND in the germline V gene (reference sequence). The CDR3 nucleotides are TGTGCCAGTAGTATCCTCGGGACTAGCGTCTACAATGAGCAGTTCTTC. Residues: CASSILGTSVYNEQFF.

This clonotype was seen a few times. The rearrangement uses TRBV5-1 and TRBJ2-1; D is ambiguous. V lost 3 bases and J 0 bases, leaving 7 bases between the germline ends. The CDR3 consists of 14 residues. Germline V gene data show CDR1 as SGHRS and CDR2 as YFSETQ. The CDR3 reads CASSSYISYNEQFF. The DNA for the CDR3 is TGCGCCAGCAGCTCTTATATCTCCTACAATGAGCAGTTCTTC.

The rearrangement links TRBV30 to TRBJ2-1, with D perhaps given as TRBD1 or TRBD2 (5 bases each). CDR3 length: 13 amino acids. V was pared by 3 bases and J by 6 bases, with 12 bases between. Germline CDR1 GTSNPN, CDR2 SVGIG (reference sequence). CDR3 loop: CAWRGEPSNEQFF. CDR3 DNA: TGTGCCTGGAGGGGGGAACCAAGCAATGAGCAGTTCTTC.

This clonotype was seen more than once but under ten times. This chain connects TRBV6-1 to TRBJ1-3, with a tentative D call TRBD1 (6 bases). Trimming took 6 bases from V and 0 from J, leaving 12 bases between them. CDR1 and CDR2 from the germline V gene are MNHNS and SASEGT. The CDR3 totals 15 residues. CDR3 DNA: TGTGCCAGCAGAAAAACAGGGAGCTCTGGAAACACCATATATTTT. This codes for CASRKTGSSGNTIYF.

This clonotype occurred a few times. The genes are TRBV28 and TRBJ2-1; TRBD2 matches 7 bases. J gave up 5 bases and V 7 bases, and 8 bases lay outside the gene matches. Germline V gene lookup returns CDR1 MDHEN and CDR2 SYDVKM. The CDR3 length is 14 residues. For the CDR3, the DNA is TGTGCCAGCATGCGAGCGGGAATGGACAATGAGCAGTTCTTC. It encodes CASMRAGMDNEQFF.

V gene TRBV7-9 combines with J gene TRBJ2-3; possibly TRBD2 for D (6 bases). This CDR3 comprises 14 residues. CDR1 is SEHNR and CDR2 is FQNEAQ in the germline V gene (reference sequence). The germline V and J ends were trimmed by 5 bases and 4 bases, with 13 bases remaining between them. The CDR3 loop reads CASSRLGGSDTQYF. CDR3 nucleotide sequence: TGTGCCAGCAGCCGTCTCGGGGGTTCAGATACGCAGTATTTT.

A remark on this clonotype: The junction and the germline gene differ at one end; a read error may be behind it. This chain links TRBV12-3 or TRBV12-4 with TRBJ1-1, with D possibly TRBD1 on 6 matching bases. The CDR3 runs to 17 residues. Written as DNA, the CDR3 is TGTTCCAGCAGTTTGGTCCTAGGAGGGACATGGAACACTGAAGCTTTCTTT. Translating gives CSSSLVLGGTWNTEAFF.

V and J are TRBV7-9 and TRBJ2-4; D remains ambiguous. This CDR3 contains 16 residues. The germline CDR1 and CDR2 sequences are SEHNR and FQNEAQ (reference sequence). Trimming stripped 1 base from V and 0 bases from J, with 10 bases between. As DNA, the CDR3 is TGTGCCAGCAGCTTAGGCGGTCCACTAGCCAAAAACATTCAGTACTTC. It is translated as CASSLGGPLAKNIQYF.

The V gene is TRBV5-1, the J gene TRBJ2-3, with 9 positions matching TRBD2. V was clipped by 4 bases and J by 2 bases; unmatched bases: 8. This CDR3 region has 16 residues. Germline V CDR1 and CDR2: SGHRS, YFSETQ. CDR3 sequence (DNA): TGCGCCAGCAGCGCCCGACCGGGACTAGCCACAGATACGCAGTATTTT. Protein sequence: CASSARPGLATDTQYF.

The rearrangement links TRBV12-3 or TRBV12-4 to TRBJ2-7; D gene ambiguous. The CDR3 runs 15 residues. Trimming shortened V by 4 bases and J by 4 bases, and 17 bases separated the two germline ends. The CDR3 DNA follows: TGTGCCAGCAGTTCCCGGCCGGGTGCGAGATACGAGCAGTACTTC. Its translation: CASSSRPGARYEQYF.

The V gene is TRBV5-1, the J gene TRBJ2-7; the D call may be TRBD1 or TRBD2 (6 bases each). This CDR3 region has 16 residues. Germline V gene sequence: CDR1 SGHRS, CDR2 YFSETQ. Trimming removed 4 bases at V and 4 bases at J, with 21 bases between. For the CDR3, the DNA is TGCGCCAGCAGCAGGGAAGCGGCCGGAGGGGGGTACGAGCAGTACTTC. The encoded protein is CASSREAAGGGYEQYF.

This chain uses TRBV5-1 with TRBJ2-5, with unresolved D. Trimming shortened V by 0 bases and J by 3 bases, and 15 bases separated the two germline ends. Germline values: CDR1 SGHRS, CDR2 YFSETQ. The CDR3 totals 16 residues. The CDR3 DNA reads TGCGCCAGCAGCTTGGGCTTAGTTGGACGTAAAGAGACCCAGTACTTC. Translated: CASSLGLVGRKETQYF. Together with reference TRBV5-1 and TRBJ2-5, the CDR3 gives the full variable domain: KAGVTQTPRYLIKTRGQQVTLSCSPISGHRSVSWYQQTPGQGLQFLFEYFSETQRNKGNFPGRFSGRQFSNSRSEMNVSTLELGDSALYLCASSLGLVGRKETQYFGPGTRLLVL.

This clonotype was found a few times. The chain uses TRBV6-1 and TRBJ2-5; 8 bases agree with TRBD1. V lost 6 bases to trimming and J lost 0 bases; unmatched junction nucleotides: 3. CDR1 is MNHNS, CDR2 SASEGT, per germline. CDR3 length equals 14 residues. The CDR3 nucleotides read TGTGCCAGCAGGGACAGGGCAAACCAAGAGACCCAGTACTTC. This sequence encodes CASRDRANQETQYF.

The CDR3 loop reads CASSRGTGVDQPQHF. The CDR3 nucleotides read TGTGCCAGCAGCCGGGGGACAGGGGTGGATCAGCCCCAGCATTTT. The genes are TRBV7-9 and TRBJ1-5; 10 bases are shared with TRBD1. CDR3 length equals 15 residues. V shed 5 bases, J shed 5 bases, and the junction held 6 bases outside the gene matches. Germline V gene lookup returns CDR1 SEHNR and CDR2 FQNEAQ (reference sequence).

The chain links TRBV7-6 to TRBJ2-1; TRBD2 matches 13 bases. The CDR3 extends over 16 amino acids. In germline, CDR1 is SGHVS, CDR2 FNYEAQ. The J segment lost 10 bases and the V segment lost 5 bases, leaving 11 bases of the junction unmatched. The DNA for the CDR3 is TGTGCCAGCAGCCCCAGAGTCCCGGGACTAGCGGGAGAGCAGTTCTTC. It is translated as CASSPRVPGLAGEQFF.

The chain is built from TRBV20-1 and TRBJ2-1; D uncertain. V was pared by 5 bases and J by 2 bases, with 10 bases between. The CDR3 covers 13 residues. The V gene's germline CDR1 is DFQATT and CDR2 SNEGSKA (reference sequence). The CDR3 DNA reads TGCAGTGCTCATCGGTCAACCTACAATGAGCAGTTCTTC. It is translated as CSAHRSTYNEQFF.